Sequencing of this T cell receptor (beta chain) was carried out in a study of blood T cell repertoires in COVID-19. Background on the study: T cells, B-cell-depleted T cells, or PBMCs supplied cDNA or gDNA.

The table came from immunoSEQ multiplex PCR; TCRdb's copy has only in-frame clones and leaves some out. This sample carries about 400,000 clones, roughly 89% of them seen once, and the ten largest clones take 1.5% to 2%. Self-reported history from a screening survey and questionnaire set each donor's cohort. Material: PBMCs or T cells enriched from blood (not recorded which). The clonotype comes from a woman aged 25 to 39 who had recovered from COVID-19.

CDR3 loop: CASSPGGGYTF. The CDR3 DNA reads as TGTGCCAGCTCACCAGGGGGCGGCTACACCTTC. V gene TRBV18 combines with J gene TRBJ1-2; maybe TRBD1 (6 bases). The ends were cut back, 2 bases at V and 8 bases at J, with 6 bases in the middle. The CDR3 is 11 residues long. CDR1 KGHSH and CDR2 LQKENI come from the germline V gene.